These 22 T cell receptor beta chains came from one sample sequenced in a study of OX40 agonist ivuxolimab in advanced cancers. Produced via immunoSEQ multiplex PCR; TCRdb's table is partial and in-frame only. The sample lists more than 60,000 clones, 80% to 85% occurring once. Sequencing was performed on CD4+ or CD8+ T cells sorted from blood, taken in a trial of the OX40 agonist ivuxolimab. The receptors shown here come from an adult with an advanced solid tumor such as melanoma, head and neck, liver or kidney cancer.

CDR3 loop: CASSIGTSGAETQYF. In nucleotides, the CDR3 is TGTGCCAGCAGTATCGGGACTAGCGGGGCGGAGACCCAGTACTTC. The chain combines TRBV6-6 with TRBJ2-5; TRBD2 matches at 13 bases. J gave up 5 bases and V 5 bases, and 5 bases lay outside the gene matches. The CDR3 totals 15 residues. In germline, CDR1 is MNHNY, CDR2 SVGAGI (reference sequence).

V is TRBV15 and J is TRBJ2-5, with D hard to call. The CDR3 spans 15 residues. Germline CDR1 reads LNHNV; CDR2 reads YYDKDF (reference sequence). Trimming pared 0 bases from V and 2 bases from J, leaving 10 bases between. DNA for the CDR3: TGTGCCACCAGCAGAGAGGTCGATACGCAAGAGACCCAGTACTTC. Its protein is CATSREVDTQETQYF.

The rearrangement joins TRBV5-1 to TRBJ2-5; 9 nucleotides match TRBD2. V shed 3 bases, J shed 2 bases, and the junction held 5 bases outside the gene matches. This CDR3 comprises 15 residues. Germline assignment: CDR1 SGHRS and CDR2 YFSETQ. The CDR3 DNA reads TGCGCCAGCAGCTCGGTAGCGGGGGCACAAGAGACCCAGTACTTC. Protein sequence: CASSSVAGAQETQYF. The full variable domain, in which reference TRBV5-1 and TRBJ2-5 provide the parts outside the CDR3, is KAGVTQTPRYLIKTRGQQVTLSCSPISGHRSVSWYQQTPGQGLQFLFEYFSETQRNKGNFPGRFSGRQFSNSRSEMNVSTLELGDSALYLCASSSVAGAQETQYFGPGTRLLVL.

CDR3 bases: TGTGCCAGCAGCTTTACGACAGGGCGATATGGCTACACCTTC. This codes for CASSFTTGRYGYTF. V usage is TRBV7-2 and J usage is TRBJ1-2; 7 nucleotides align to TRBD1. The V segment lost 3 bases and the J segment 5 bases; nucleotides outside the gene matches: 6. Germline CDR1 reads SGHTA; CDR2 reads FQGNSA. The CDR3 is made up of 14 amino acids.

The genes are TRBV20-1 and TRBJ2-7, with 8 bases aligning to TRBD2. Germline V lookup: CDR1 DFQATT, CDR2 SNEGSKA (reference sequence). The V gene end was trimmed by 3 bases and the J gene end by 5 bases; junction bases not matched to a gene: 0. This CDR3 is 11 amino acids long. CDR3 sequence reads: CSARRGDEQYF. The CDR3 DNA sequence: TGCAGTGCTAGGCGGGGGGACGAGCAGTACTTC.

The chain combines TRBV6-1 with TRBJ2-1, with D unresolved. This CDR3 contains 10 residues. Germline assignment: CDR1 MNHNS and CDR2 SASEGT. V lost 8 bases, J lost 10 bases, and 9 bases lay in between. DNA for the CDR3: TGTGCCAGCTGGGGAAGAGAGCAGTTCTTC. Protein product: CASWGREQFF.

The chain has TRBV6-4 and TRBJ1-6; possible D gene TRBD1, 6 bases. The CDR3 contains 14 residues. The germline V and J ends were trimmed by 3 bases and 7 bases, with 10 bases remaining between them. Germline values: CDR1 MRHNA, CDR2 SNTAGT. The chain's CDR3 is CASSERTANSPLHF. The CDR3 coding sequence is TGTGCCAGCAGTGAAAGGACAGCGAATTCACCCCTCCACTTT.

The V gene is TRBV9, the J gene TRBJ1-2, with 7 bases fitting TRBD1. Trimming removed 4 bases from V and 4 bases from J; junction bases left unmatched: 13. CDR1 SGDLS and CDR2 YYNGEE come from the germline V gene. The CDR3 spans 16 residues. CDR3 DNA sequence: TGTGCCAGCAGCCCCCGGGGGACAGCCACTTTCTATGGCTACACCTTC. It specifies CASSPRGTATFYGYTF.

The chain recombines TRBV6-1 with TRBJ1-1, with 9 bases matching TRBD1. The junction had 10 bases not matched to a gene; V was cut back by 6 bases and J by 8 bases. This CDR3 contains 14 residues. Per germline, CDR1 MNHNS and CDR2 SASEGT. The CDR3 loop is CASRSPGTGTEAFF. The CDR3 DNA reads TGTGCCAGCAGATCACCCGGGACAGGGACAGAAGCTTTCTTT.

The chain uses TRBV7-9 and TRBJ2-1; D is unresolved. The V gene's germline CDR1 is SEHNR and CDR2 FQNEAQ (reference sequence). V lost 5 bases, J lost 1 base, and 15 bases lay in between. The CDR3 totals 16 residues. CDR3 nucleotide sequence: TGTGCCAGCAGCCCTGATGACCGCCGATCCTACAATGAGCAGTTCTTC. This gives the protein CASSPDDRRSYNEQFF.

J is TRBJ1-2 and V is TRBV25-1, with D possibly matching TRBD1 (6 bases). CDR3 length: 14 amino acids. The ends were cut back, 4 bases at V and 9 bases at J, with 18 bases in the middle. Germline-derived CDR1 and CDR2 are MGHDK and SYGVNS. CDR3 DNA sequence: TGTGCCAGCAGTGGACGGGACACCTCAGTACGCTACACCTTC. Encoded protein: CASSGRDTSVRYTF.

This chain links TRBV7-2 with TRBJ1-2; 7 bases map to TRBD1. The V gene's germline CDR1 is SGHTA and CDR2 FQGNSA. With 4 bases clipped from V and 8 bases from J, the junction kept 10 bases outside the gene matches. This CDR3 has 14 amino acids. CDR3 sequence: CASSSRITGEGYTF. The CDR3, as DNA: TGTGCCAGCAGCTCTAGGATTACAGGGGAAGGCTACACCTTC.

The chain couples TRBV18 to TRBJ1-1; D ambiguous. The length of the CDR3 is 14 residues. Trimming removed 5 bases at V and 0 bases at J, with 10 bases between. CDR1 is KGHSH, CDR2 LQKENI, per germline. The CDR3 sequence: CASSETRMNTEAFF. CDR3 coding DNA: TGTGCCAGCTCAGAGACACGGATGAACACTGAAGCTTTCTTT.

This clone was counted only a few times. The chain joins TRBV19 to TRBJ1-1, with 9 bases identical to TRBD1. V trimming: 5 bases; J trimming: 9 bases; junction bases outside the gene matches: 7. CDR1 and CDR2 from the germline V gene are LNHDA and SQIVND (reference sequence). The CDR3 spans 13 residues. CDR3 coding DNA: TGTGCCAGTAGTCCATCCGGGACAGGGCAAGCTTTCTTT. Translation: CASSPSGTGQAFF.

V is TRBV7-2 and J is TRBJ1-2; D call uncertain. Germline V lookup: CDR1 SGHTA, CDR2 FQGNSA. This CDR3 spans 15 amino acids. V lost 5 bases and J lost 1, with 14 bases in between. CDR3 in DNA: TGTGCCAGCAGCCGAAATATCGACCGTAACTATGGCTACACCTTC. Protein: CASSRNIDRNYGYTF.

V usage is TRBV19 and J usage is TRBJ1-4, with a weak D call TRBD1 (5 bases). This CDR3 is 17 amino acids long. Between the trimmed V and J ends, which lost 5 bases and 0 bases, there was a span of 16 bases. Germline-derived CDR1 and CDR2 are LNHDA and SQIVND (reference sequence). The CDR3 spells CASSPRTLGATNEKLFF. The CDR3 DNA reads as TGTGCCAGTAGTCCGAGGACATTGGGGGCAACTAATGAAAAACTGTTTTTT. The whole variable domain, remainder taken from reference TRBV19 and TRBJ1-4, is DGGITQSPKYLFRKEGQNVTLSCEQNLNHDAMYWYRQDPGQGLRLIYYSQIVNDFQKGDIAEGYSVSREKKESFPLTVTSAQKNPTAFYLCASSPRTLGATNEKLFFGSGTQLSVL.

The chain employs TRBV7-6 and TRBJ2-5; TRBD2 matches 10 bases. Germline CDR1 is SGHVS and CDR2 is FNYEAQ. With V trimmed by 5 bases and J by 2 bases, 5 bases remained unmatched. This CDR3 spans 15 amino acids. CDR3 in amino acids: CASSLSGGPQETQYF. CDR3 DNA: TGTGCCAGCAGCCTTAGCGGGGGGCCTCAAGAGACCCAGTACTTC.

This sequence joins TRBV2 and TRBJ2-2; 7 nucleotides match TRBD1. Germline values: CDR1 SNHLY, CDR2 FYNNEI. With 6 bases clipped from V and 6 bases from J, the junction kept 10 bases outside the gene matches. The CDR3 loop spans 15 amino acids. CDR3 bases: TGTGCCAGCAGGACGACAGGGTTCGGGCCCGGGGAGCTGTTTTTT. Its protein is CASRTTGFGPGELFF.

V gene TRBV5-4 combines with J gene TRBJ2-1; D is possibly TRBD1 or TRBD2 (5 bases each). With 0 bases removed from V and 3 bases from J, the gap between germline ends came to 10 bases. This CDR3 is built from 15 residues. CDR1 and CDR2 from the germline V gene are SGHNT and YYREEE (reference sequence). DNA of the CDR3: TGTGCCAGCAGCTTGGGAGGGGAGAACTACAATGAGCAGTTCTTC. It yields the protein CASSLGGENYNEQFF.

The V call is TRBV5-6, the J call TRBJ2-4, with unresolved D. With 3 bases removed from V and 5 bases from J, the gap between germline ends came to 3 bases. Looked up from germline, CDR1 is SGHDT and CDR2 is YYEEEE. This CDR3 is 11 amino acids long. CDR3 protein: CASSSENIQYF. CDR3 in DNA: TGTGCCAGCAGCTCTGAAAACATTCAGTACTTC.

This clone is deemed medium-sized. The chain carries TRBV11-2 and TRBJ2-7, with D possibly being TRBD1 (6 bases). Trimming took off 0 bases at V and 2 bases at J, with 11 bases between the two ends. Germline V gives CDR1 SGHAT, CDR2 FQNNGV. The CDR3 is 15 amino acids. The CDR3: CASSLDQTGAYEQYF. In DNA form, the CDR3 reads TGTGCCAGCAGCTTAGATCAGACAGGAGCCTACGAGCAGTACTTC.

The chain employs TRBV5-5 and TRBJ1-5; D gene uncertain. Deletions cut 0 bases from V and 2 bases from J, with 9 bases between. Looked up from germline, CDR1 is SGHKS and CDR2 is YYEKEE (reference sequence). CDR3 length: 15 amino acids. The CDR3 spells CASSLDSLGNQPQHF. CDR3 DNA: TGTGCCAGCAGCTTGGACAGCTTGGGCAATCAGCCCCAGCATTTT.